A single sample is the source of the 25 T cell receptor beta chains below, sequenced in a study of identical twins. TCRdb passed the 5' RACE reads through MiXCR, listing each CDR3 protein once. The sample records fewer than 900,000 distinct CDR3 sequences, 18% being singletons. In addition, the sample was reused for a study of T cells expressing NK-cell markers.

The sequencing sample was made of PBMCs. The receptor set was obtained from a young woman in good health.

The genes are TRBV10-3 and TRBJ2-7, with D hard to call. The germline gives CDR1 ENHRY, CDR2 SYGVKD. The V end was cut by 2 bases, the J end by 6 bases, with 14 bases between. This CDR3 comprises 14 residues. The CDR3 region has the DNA TGTGCCATCAGTGAGGCCAGGCTCCCCCTCGAGCAGTACTTC. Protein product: CAISEARLPLEQYF.

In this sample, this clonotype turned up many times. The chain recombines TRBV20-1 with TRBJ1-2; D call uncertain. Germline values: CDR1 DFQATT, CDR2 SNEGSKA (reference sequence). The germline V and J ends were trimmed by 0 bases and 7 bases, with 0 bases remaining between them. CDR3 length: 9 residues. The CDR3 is CSARDGYTF. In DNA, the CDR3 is TGCAGTGCTAGAGATGGCTACACCTTC.

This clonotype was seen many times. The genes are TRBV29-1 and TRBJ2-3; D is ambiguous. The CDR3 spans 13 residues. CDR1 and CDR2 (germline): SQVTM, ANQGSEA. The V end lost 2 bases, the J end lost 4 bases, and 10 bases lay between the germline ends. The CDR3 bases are TGCAGCGTTGAAATCGTGGCGGCAGATACGCAGTATTTT. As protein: CSVEIVAADTQYF.

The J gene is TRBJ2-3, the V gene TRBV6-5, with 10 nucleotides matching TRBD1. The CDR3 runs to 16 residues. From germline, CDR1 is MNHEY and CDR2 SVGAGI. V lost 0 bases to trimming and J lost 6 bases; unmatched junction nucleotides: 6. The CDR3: CASSYSGQGFRDTQYF. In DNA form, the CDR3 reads TGTGCCAGCAGTTACTCGGGACAGGGGTTTCGCGATACGCAGTATTTT.

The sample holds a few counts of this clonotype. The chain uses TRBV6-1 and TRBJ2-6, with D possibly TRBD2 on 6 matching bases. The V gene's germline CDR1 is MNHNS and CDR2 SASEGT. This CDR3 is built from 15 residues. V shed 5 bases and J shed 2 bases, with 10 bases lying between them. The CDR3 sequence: CASSQTRPGANVLTF. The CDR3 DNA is TGTGCCAGCAGTCAGACTAGGCCTGGGGCCAACGTCCTGACTTTC.

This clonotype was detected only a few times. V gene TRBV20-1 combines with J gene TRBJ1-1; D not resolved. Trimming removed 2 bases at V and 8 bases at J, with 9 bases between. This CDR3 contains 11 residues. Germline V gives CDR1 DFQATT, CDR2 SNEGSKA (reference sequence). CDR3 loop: CSARIEVEAFF. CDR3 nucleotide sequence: TGCAGTGCTAGAATAGAGGTGGAAGCTTTCTTT.

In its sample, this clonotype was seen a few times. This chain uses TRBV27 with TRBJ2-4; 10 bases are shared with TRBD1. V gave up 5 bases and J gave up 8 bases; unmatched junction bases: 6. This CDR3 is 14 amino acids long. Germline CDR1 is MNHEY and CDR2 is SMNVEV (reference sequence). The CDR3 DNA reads TGTGCCAGCAGTCCTGACAGGGGGCGCGACATTCAGTACTTC. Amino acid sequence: CASSPDRGRDIQYF.

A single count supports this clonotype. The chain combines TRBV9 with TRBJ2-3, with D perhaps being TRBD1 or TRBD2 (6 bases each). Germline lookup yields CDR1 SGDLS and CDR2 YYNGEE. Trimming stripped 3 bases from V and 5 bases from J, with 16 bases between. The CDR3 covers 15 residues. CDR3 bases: TGTGCCAGCAGCGGCGGGACACCTGGGGGAGATACGCAGTATTTT. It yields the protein CASSGGTPGGDTQYF.

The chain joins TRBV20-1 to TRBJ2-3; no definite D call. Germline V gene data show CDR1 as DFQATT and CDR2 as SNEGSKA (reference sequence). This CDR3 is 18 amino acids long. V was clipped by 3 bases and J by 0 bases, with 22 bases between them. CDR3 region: CSASPWGFAALSTDTQYF. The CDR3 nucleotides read TGCAGTGCTAGCCCCTGGGGTTTTGCGGCCCTTAGCACAGATACGCAGTATTTT.

The CDR3, as DNA: TGTGCCAGCAGCGTAGCCGGGGGGCCCAACGGAGATACGCAGTATTTT. Translation: CASSVAGGPNGDTQYF. V usage is TRBV9 and J usage is TRBJ2-3, with TRBD2 as a possible D gene (7 bases). The germline V gene has CDR1 SGDLS and CDR2 YYNGEE. The CDR3 is 16 residues long. V lost 0 bases and J lost 5, with 16 bases in between.

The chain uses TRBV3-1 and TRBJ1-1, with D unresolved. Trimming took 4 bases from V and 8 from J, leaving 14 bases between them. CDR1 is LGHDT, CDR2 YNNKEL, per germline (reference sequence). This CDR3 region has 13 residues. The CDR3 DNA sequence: TGTGCCAGCAGCCTTAACACTGGTGGGGAAGCTTTCTTT. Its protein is CASSLNTGGEAFF. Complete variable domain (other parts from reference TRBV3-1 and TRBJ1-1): DTAVSQTPKYLVTQMGNDKSIKCEQNLGHDTMYWYKQDSKKFLKIMFSYNNKELIINETVPNRFSPKSPDKAHLNLHINSLELGDSAVYFCASSLNTGGEAFFGQGTRLTVV.

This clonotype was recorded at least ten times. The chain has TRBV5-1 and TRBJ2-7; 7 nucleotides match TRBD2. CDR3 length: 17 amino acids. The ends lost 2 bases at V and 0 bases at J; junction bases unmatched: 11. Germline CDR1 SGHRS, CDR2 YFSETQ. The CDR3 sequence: CASSFGLAATSSYEQYF. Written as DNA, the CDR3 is TGCGCCAGCAGCTTCGGGCTAGCGGCAACGAGCTCCTACGAGCAGTACTTC.

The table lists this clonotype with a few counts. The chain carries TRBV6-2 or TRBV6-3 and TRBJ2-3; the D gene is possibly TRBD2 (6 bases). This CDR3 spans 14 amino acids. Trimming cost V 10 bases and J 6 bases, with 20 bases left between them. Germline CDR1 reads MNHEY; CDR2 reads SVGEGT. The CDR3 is CATNPPTRPDTQYF. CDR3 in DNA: TGTGCCACCAACCCACCGACTAGGCCCGATACGCAGTATTTT.

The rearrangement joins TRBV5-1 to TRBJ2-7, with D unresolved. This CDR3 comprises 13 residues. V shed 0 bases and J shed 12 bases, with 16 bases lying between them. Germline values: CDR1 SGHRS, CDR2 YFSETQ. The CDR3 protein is CASSLAGGTPPYF. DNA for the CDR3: TGCGCCAGCAGCTTGGCTGGCGGAACTCCGCCGTACTTC.

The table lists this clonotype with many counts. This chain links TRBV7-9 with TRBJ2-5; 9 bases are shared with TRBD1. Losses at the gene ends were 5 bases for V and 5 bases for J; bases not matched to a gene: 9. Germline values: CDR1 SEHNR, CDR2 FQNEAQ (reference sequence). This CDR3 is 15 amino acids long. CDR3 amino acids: CASSHIRTGDETQYF. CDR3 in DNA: TGTGCCAGCAGCCATATCCGGACAGGGGACGAGACCCAGTACTTC.

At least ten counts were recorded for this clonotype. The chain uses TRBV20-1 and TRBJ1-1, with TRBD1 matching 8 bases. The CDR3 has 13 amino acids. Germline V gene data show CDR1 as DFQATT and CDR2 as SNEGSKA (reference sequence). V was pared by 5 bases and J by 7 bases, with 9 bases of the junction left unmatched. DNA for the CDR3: TGCAGTGCTCTAAGCCTTGGGACAGGTGAAGCTTTCTTT. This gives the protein CSALSLGTGEAFF.

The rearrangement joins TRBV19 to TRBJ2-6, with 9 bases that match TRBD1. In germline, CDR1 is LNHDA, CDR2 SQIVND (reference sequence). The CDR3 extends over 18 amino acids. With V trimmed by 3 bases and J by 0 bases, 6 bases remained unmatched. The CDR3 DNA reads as TGTGCCAGTAGTATCAGGGACAGGGAACACTCTGGGGCCAACGTCCTGACTTTC. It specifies CASSIRDREHSGANVLTF.

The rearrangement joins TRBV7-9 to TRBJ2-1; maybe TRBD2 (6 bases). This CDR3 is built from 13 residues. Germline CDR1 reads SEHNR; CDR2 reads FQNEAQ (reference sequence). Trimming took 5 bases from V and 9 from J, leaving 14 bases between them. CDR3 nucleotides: TGTGCCAGCAGCGCCGGGGGAGGCGGTGAGCAGTTCTTC. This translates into CASSAGGGGEQFF.

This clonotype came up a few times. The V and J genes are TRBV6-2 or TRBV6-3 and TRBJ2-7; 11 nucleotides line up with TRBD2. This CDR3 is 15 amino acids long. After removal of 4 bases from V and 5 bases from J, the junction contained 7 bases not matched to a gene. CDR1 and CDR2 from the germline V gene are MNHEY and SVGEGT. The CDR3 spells CASSSPELAGDEQYF. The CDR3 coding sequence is TGTGCCAGCAGTTCACCTGAACTAGCGGGAGACGAGCAGTACTTC.

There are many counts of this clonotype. CDR3 in amino acids: CASSPDFPTIAYEQYF. Written as DNA, the CDR3 is TGTGCCAGCAGCCCGGACTTTCCAACTATCGCCTACGAGCAGTACTTC. The J gene is TRBJ2-7, the V gene TRBV7-9, with a weak D call TRBD2 (5 bases). The germline V gene encodes CDR1 SEHNR and CDR2 FQNEAQ (reference sequence). This CDR3 region has 16 residues. Trimming pared 5 bases from V and 2 bases from J, leaving 19 bases between.

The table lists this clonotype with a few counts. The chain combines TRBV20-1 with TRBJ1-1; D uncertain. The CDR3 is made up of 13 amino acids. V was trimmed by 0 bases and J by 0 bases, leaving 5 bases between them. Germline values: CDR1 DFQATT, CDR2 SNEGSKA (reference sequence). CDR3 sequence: CSARDLVNTEAFF. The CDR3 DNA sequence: TGCAGTGCTAGAGATCTGGTGAACACTGAAGCTTTCTTT.

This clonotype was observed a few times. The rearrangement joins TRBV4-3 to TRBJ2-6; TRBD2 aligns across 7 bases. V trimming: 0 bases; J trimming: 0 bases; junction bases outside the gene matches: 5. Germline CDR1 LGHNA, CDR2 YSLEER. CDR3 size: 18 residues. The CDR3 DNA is TGCGCCAGCAGCCAAGAGCTAGCGGTCCACTCTGGGGCCAACGTCCTGACTTTC. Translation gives CASSQELAVHSGANVLTF.

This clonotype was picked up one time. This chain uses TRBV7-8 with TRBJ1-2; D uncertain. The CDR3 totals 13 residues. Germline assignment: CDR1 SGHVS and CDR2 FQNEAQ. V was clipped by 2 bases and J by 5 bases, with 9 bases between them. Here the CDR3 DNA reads TGTGCCAGCAGCTTATATTCGGATTATGGCTACACCTTC. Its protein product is CASSLYSDYGYTF.

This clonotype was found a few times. The CDR3 sequence is CASSLNAGGQETQYF. The CDR3 DNA reads TGTGCCAGCAGCTTAAATGCAGGAGGCCAAGAGACCCAGTACTTC. This chain connects TRBV7-7 to TRBJ2-5; D possibly corresponds to TRBD2 (5 bases). Germline CDR1 reads SSHAT; CDR2 reads FNYEAQ (reference sequence). The CDR3 is 15 residues long. The germline V and J ends were trimmed by 2 bases and 1 base, with 11 bases remaining between them.

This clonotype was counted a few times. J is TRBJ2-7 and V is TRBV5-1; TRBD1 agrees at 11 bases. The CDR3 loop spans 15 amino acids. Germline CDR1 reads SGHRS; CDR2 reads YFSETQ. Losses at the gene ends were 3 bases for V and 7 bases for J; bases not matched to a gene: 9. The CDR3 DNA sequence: TGCGCCAGCAGCTCGAAGAGTGGGACAGGGGGTGAGCAGTACTTC. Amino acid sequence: CASSSKSGTGGEQYF.